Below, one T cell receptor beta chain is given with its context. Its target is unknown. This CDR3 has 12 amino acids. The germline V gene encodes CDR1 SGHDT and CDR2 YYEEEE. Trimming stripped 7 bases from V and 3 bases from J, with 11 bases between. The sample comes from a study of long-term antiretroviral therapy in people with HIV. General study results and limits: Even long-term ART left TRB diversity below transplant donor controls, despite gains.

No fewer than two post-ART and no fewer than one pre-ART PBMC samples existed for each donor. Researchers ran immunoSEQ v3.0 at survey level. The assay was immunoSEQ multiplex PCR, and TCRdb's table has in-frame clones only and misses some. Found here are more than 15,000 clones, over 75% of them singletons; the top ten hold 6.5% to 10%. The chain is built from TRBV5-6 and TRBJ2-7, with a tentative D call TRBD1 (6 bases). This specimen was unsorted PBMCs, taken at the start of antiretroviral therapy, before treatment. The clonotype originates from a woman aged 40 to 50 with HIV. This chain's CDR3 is CASARGNYEQYF. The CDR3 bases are TGTGCCAGCGCCAGGGGCAACTACGAGCAGTACTTC.